These T cell receptor beta chains were read from a single sample in a study of blood T cell repertoires in COVID-19. Sequencing used immunoSEQ multiplex PCR; TCRdb keeps in-frame clones, though not all of them. Of 250,000 to 400,000 clones listed, around 90% are singletons. The sample consisted of peripheral blood. All receptors come from a woman in her twenties or thirties with COVID-19, enrolled during active disease. The CDR3 runs from the conserved cysteine through the conserved F or W. D genes are given only for firm matches. The size of a clone is reported for some rows only, either as once, few or many, or as a class for expanded clones.

cdr3_nt cdr3_aa j_call d_call clone_size v_call cdr3_length
TGTGCCAGCAGCCAAGGGGCAGCGGCGTCCTACGAGCAGTACTTC CASSQGAAASYEQYF TRBJ2-7 NA once TRBV4-2 15
TGTGCCAGCAGCTTAGAAACGGGGGTGAGAGCCAAAAACATTCAGTACTTC CASSLETGVRAKNIQYF TRBJ2-4 NA NA TRBV11-3 17
TGCGCCAGCAGCTTCCGGGACAGTACCTACGAGCAGTACTTC CASSFRDSTYEQYF TRBJ2-7 TRBD1 NA TRBV5-1 14
TGTGCCAGCAGTTTAGCTCTTCGGGGGGCGGGAGGCTACACCTTC CASSLALRGAGGYTF TRBJ1-2 NA NA TRBV28 15
TGTGCCAGCAGCCCTACACAGGGGGCCGGATCACCCCTCCACTTT CASSPTQGAGSPLHF TRBJ1-6 TRBD1 NA TRBV14 15
TGTGCCAGCAGCGTAGGGCCTAGTGGCGAGACCCAGTACTTC CASSVGPSGETQYF TRBJ2-5 NA NA TRBV9 14
TGTGCCTGTATGACAGGGGGAGGCTATGGCTACACCTTC CACMTGGGYGYTF TRBJ1-2 TRBD1 once TRBV30 13
TGTGCCAGCAGCTTGGCACCTACAGGGAGTTCGTACGAGCAGTACTTC CASSLAPTGSSYEQYF TRBJ2-7 NA NA TRBV5-4 16
TGTGCCAGCAGACTCAGGAATATGAACACTGAAGCTTTCTTT CASRLRNMNTEAFF TRBJ1-1 NA NA TRBV2 14
TGTGCCAGCAGGGCTCCAGGGGGTTCGGCTTTCTTT CASRAPGGSAFF TRBJ1-1 TRBD1 NA TRBV2 12
TGTGCCAGCAGTTTAAGGGAGAGGGGCACAGATACGCAGTATTTT CASSLRERGTDTQYF TRBJ2-3 NA NA TRBV27 15
TGTGCCAGCAGCCGTGGGGGAGGCGGAATAGCCCGGAGGTCCGAGCAGTACTTC CASSRGGGGIARRSEQYF TRBJ2-7 NA few TRBV13 18
TGTGCCAGCAGTACCCGGGTAGCGGGAGAGACCCAGTACTTC CASSTRVAGETQYF TRBJ2-5 TRBD2 NA TRBV28 14
TGTGCCAGCAGTGAAGCGCTCGGGAACACCGGGGAGCTGTTTTTT CASSEALGNTGELFF TRBJ2-2 NA NA TRBV2 15
TGTGCCAGCAGTATCCGGGACAGGGGATTTACCCAGCATTTT CASSIRDRGFTQHF TRBJ1-5 TRBD1 once TRBV27 14
TGTGCCAGCAGCTTTATAGAGACCCAGTACTTC CASSFIETQYF TRBJ2-5 NA NA TRBV7-3 11
TGTGCCACCAGCAGGGGGACTAGCGGGTATAGCACAGATACGCAGTATTTT CATSRGTSGYSTDTQYF TRBJ2-3 TRBD2 NA TRBV15 17
TGTGCCAGCAGCACTGGGACTAGCGGTAGAAGCACAGATACGCAGTATTTT CASSTGTSGRSTDTQYF TRBJ2-3 TRBD2 NA TRBV2 17
TGTGCCAGCAGCGTAGACGCTAGCGGCACCTACGAGCAGTACTTC CASSVDASGTYEQYF TRBJ2-7 TRBD2 NA TRBV9 15
TGTGCCAGCATGAGTCGACAGTCCACTGAAGCTTTCTTT CASMSRQSTEAFF TRBJ1-1 NA NA TRBV6-6 13
TGCGCCAGCAGTCCGAGGGGTAGCGGGAGCTCCTACGAGCAGTACTTC CASSPRGSGSSYEQYF TRBJ2-7 TRBD2 NA TRBV5-1 16
TGTGCCAGCAGCTCTAAGACTAGCGGAAGCACAGATACGCAGTATTTT CASSSKTSGSTDTQYF TRBJ2-3 TRBD2 NA TRBV11-3 16
TGTGCCAGCGGAATGGGACAGAAGGGGCAGCCCCAGCATTTT CASGMGQKGQPQHF TRBJ1-5 TRBD1 NA TRBV28 14
TGCGCCAGCAGCCCAGGGACTAGCGGGACGGATGAGCAGTTCTTC CASSPGTSGTDEQFF TRBJ2-1 TRBD2 NA TRBV5-1 15
TGTGCCAGCAGTTTCGGGTGGAGCTACGAGCAGTACTTC CASSFGWSYEQYF TRBJ2-7 NA many TRBV12-3/TRBV12-4 13